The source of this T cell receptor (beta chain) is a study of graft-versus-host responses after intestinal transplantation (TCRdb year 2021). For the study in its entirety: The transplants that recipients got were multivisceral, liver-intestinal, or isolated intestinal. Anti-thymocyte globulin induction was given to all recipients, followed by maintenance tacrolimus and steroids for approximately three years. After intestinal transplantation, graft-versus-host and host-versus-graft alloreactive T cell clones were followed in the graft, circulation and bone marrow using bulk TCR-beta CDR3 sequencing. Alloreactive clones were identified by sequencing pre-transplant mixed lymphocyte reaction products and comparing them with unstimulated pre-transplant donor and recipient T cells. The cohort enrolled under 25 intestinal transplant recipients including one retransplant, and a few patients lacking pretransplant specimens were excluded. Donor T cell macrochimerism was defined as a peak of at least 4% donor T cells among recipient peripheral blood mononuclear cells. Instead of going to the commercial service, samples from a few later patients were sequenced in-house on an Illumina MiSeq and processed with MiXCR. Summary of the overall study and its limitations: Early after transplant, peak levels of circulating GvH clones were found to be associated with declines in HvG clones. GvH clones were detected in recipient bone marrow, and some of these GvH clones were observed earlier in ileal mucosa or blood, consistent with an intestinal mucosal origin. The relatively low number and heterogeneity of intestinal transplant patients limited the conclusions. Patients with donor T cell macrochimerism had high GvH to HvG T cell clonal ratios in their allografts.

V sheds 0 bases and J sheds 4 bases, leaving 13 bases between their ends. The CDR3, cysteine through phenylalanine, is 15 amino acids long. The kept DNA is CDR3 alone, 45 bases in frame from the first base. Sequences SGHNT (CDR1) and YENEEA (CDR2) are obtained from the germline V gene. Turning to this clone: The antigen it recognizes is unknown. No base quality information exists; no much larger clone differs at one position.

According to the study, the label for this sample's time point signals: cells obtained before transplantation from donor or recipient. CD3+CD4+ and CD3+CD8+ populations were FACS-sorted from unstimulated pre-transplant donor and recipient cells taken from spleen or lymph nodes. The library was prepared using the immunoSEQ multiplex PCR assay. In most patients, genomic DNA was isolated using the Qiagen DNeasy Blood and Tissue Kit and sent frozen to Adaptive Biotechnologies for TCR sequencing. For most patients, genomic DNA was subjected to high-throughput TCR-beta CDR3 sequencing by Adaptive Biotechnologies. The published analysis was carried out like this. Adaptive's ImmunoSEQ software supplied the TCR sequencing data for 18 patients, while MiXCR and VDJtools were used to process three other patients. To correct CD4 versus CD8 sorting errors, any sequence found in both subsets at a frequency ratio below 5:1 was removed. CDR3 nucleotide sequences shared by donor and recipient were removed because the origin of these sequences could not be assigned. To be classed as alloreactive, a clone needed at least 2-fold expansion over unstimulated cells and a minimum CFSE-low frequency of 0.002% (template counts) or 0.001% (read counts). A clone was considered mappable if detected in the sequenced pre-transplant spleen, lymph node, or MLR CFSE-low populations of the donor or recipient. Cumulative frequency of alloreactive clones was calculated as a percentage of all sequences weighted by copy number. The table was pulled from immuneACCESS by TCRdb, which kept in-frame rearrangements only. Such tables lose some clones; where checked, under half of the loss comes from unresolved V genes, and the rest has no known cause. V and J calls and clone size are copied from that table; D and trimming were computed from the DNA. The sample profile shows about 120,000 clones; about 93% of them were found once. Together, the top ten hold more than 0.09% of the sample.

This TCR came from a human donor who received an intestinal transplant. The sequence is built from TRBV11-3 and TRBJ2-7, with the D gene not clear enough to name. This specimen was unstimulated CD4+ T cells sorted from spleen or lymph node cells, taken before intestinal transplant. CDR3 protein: CASSLEGREGYEQYF. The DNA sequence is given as TGTGCCAGCAGCTTAGAAGGAAGGGAAGGTTACGAGCAGTACTTC.